This record looks at one T cell receptor beta chain sequence and its context. What antigen it recognizes has not been identified. Base qualities are not provided; no much larger clone lies one nucleotide away. The source of the sample is a study of blood T cell repertoires in COVID-19 (dated by TCRdb to about 2020). Study-wide context: The collaborator samples originated in the United States, Italy and Spain and spanned the acute and convalescent phases of COVID-19. Deeply sampled blood TCRbeta repertoires from subjects exposed to, actively infected with, or recovered from COVID-19 were included in the dataset. The prospective study material was composed of cDNA or gDNA derived from T cells, B-cell-depleted T cells, or PBMCs. The repertoires were made available in a free public database intended to serve as a resource for research on the immune response to SARS-CoV-2. Samples were obtained from the ongoing ImmuneRACE study (first 160 participants) and from roughly 1,300 subjects provided by 6 global collaborators. The sample metadata nearly always contained a de-identified subject ID, COVID-19 status, age in years and sex. Where HLA class I and class II types were available, the types were taken from metadata supplied by the sample provider, not from assay-based typing. The paper as a whole reports these results and caveats: The amount of clinical and demographic metadata varied by source and participant and was provided uncurated.

TCRbeta CDR3 regions were amplified from genomic DNA by means of the immunoSEQ Assay, a bias-controlled multiplex PCR. The original methods were these. Nucleated cell counts per sample were estimated from amplification of reference gene primers within the assay. To quantify the absolute abundance of each unique TCRbeta CDR3 rearrangement, sequence reads were collapsed and filtered. For each sample, productive Simpson clonality was calculated by taking the square root of Simpson's diversity index across productive rearrangements. Not all clones reach the TCRdb copy of this immuneACCESS table, which keeps in-frame sequences only. Checked studies attribute under half of the gap to unresolved V genes and leave the rest unexplained. That table is the source of V, J and clone size, and D and trimming were worked out from the DNA. The sample table contains 250,000 to 350,000 clones; only one count was recorded for around 88% of them. The ten most abundant clones make up about 1.6% of the sample.

Collaborating institutions collected whole blood in K2EDTA tubes following their own protocols. Collaborator samples were shipped for TCRbeta analysis as frozen whole blood, isolated PBMCs, or DNA extracted from either sample type. Relative to germline, V is missing 6 bases and J is missing 2 bases, with 16 bases of the junction outside any gene match. The CDR3, cysteine through phenylalanine, is 18 amino acids long. The only DNA kept is the CDR3, 54 bases in frame from the first base. The germline V gene supplies CDR1 WSHSY and CDR2 SAAADI. The sequence came from a woman between 45 and 60 years old with acute or convalescent COVID-19. The V gene is TRBV10-2 and the J gene is TRBJ2-3, with TRBD2 identical over 8 junction bases. Sequencing used peripheral blood. The CDR3 is CASSPSKGGTSSTDTQYF. The DNA reads as follows: TGCGCCAGCAGCCCATCCAAAGGTGGGACTAGTTCCACAGATACGCAGTATTTT.